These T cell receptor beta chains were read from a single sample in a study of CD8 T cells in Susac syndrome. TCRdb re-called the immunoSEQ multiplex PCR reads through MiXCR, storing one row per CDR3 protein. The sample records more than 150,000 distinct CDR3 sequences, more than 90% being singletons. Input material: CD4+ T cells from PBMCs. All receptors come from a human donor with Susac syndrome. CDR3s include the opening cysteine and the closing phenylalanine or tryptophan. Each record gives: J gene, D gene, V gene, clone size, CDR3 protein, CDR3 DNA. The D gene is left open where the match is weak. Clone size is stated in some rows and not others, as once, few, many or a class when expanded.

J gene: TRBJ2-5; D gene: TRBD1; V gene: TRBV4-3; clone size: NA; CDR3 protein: CASSQIPGQGQETQYF; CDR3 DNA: TGCGCCAGCAGCCAGATTCCGGGACAGGGACAAGAGACCCAGTACTTC
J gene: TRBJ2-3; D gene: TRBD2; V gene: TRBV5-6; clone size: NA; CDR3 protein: CASSWGLAGGTDTQYF; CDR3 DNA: TGTGCCAGCAGCTGGGGACTAGCGGGCGGGACAGATACGCAGTATTTT
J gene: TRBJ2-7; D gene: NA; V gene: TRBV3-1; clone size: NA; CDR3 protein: CASSQARHEQYF; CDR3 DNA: TGTGCCAGCAGCCAAGCTAGACACGAGCAGTACTTC
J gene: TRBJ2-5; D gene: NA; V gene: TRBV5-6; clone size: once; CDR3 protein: CASSLVTDRFQETQYF; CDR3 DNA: TGTGCCAGCAGCTTGGTGACCGACAGATTCCAAGAGACCCAGTACTTC
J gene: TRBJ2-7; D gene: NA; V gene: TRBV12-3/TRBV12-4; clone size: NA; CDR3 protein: CASSTRGAQYF; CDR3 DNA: TGTGCCAGCAGTACCCGGGGGGCGCAGTACTTC
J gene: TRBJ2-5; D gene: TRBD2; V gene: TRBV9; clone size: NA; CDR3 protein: CASSARLAAPYQETQYF; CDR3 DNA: TGTGCCAGCAGCGCAAGACTAGCGGCCCCGTACCAAGAGACCCAGTACTTC
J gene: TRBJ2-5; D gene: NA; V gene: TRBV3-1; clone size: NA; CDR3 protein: CASSHLALGETQYF; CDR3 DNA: TGTGCCAGCAGCCACCTGGCCCTGGGAGAGACCCAGTACTTC
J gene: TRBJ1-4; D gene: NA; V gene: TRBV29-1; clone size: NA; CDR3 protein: CSAGAAGGEKLFF; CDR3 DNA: TGCAGCGCGGGGGCAGCGGGCGGTGAAAAACTGTTTTTT
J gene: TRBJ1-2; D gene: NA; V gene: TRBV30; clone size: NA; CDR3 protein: CAWKEGSFSENYGYTF; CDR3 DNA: TGTGCCTGGAAGGAAGGCAGTTTTTCGGAAAACTATGGCTACACCTTC
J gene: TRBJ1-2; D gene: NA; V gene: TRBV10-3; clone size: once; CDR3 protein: CAISHEGNYGYTF; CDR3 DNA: TGTGCCATCAGCCATGAGGGCAACTATGGCTACACCTTC
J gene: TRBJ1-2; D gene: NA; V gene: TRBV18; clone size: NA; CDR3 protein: CASSPSSPDGYTF; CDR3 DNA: TGTGCCAGCTCACCGTCGTCGCCGGATGGCTACACCTTC
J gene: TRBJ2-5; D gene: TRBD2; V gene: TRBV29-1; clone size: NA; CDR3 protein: CSGSGGGKTQYF; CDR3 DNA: TGCAGCGGTAGCGGGGGGGGCAAGACCCAGTACTTC
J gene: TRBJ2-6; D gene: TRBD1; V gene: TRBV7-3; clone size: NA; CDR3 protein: CASSSRQGATGANVLTF; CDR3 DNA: TGTGCCAGCAGCTCCAGACAGGGGGCTACTGGGGCCAACGTCCTGACTTTC
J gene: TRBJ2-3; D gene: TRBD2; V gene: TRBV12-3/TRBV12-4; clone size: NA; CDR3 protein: CASRTSSGGAFHTQYF; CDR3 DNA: TGTGCCAGCAGAACTTCCAGCGGGGGGGCCTTCCATACGCAGTATTTT
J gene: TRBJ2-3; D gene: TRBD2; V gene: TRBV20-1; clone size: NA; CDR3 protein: CSGRGAGGPDTQYF; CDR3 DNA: TGCAGTGGGAGGGGAGCGGGGGGGCCAGATACGCAGTATTTT
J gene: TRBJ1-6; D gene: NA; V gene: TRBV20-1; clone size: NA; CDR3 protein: CSARVEQGHNSPLHF; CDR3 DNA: TGCAGTGCTAGGGTAGAGCAGGGGCATAATTCACCCCTCCACTTT
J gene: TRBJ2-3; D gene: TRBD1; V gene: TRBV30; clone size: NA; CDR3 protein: CAWREKGGADTQYF; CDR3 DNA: TGTGCCTGGAGAGAAAAAGGGGGCGCAGATACGCAGTATTTT
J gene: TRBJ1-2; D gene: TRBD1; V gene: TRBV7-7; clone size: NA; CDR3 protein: CASSCNRGRGYTF; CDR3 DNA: TGTGCCAGCAGCTGCAACAGGGGGAGGGGCTACACCTTC
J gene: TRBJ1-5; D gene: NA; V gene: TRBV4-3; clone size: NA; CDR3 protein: CASSQDAGGNSNQPQHF; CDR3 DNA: TGCGCCAGCAGCCAAGACGCGGGGGGCAATAGCAATCAGCCCCAGCATTTT
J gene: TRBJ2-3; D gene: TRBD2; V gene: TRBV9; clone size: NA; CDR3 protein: CASSVNGLAGTDTQYF; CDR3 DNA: TGTGCCAGCAGCGTAAATGGACTAGCGGGGACAGATACGCAGTATTTT
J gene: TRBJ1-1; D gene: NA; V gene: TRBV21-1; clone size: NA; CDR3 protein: CASSPRHHQTATEAFF; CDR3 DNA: TGTGCCAGCAGCCCAAGACACCACCAAACCGCCACTGAAGCTTTCTTT
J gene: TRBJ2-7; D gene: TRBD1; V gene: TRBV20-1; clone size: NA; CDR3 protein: CSALQTGVEQYF; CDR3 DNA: TGCAGTGCTCTACAGACAGGGGTCGAGCAGTACTTC
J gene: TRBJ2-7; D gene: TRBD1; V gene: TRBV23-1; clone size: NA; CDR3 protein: CASSPPPGTATYEQYF; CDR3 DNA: TGCGCCAGCAGTCCACCCCCCGGGACAGCAACATACGAGCAGTACTTC
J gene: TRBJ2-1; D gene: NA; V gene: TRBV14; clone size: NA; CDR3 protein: CASSQESTGFRNEQFF; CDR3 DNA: TGTGCCAGCAGCCAAGAAAGCACAGGGTTCAGGAATGAGCAGTTCTTC
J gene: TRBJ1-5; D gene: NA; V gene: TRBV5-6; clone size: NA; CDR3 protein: CASSWGTGPQPQHF; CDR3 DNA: TGTGCCAGCAGCTGGGGGACCGGGCCTCAGCCCCAGCATTTT
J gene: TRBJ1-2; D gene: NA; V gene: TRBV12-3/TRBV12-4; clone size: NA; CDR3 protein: CASIWGTNPYGYTF; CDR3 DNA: TGTGCCAGCATCTGGGGGACAAATCCCTATGGCTACACCTTC
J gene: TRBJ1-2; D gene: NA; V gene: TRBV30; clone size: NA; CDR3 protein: CAWSAGNYGYTF; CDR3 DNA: TGTGCCTGGAGTGCCGGGAACTATGGCTACACCTTC
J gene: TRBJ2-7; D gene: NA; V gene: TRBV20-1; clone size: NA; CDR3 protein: CSARKLQYYEQYF; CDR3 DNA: TGCAGTGCTAGAAAGTTGCAGTACTACGAGCAGTACTTC
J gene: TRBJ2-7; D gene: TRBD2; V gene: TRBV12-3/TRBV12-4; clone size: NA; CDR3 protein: CASSSGTSVFYEQYF; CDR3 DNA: TGTGCCAGCAGTTCCGGGACTAGCGTTTTCTACGAGCAGTACTTC
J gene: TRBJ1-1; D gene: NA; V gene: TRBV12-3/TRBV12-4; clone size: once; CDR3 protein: CASSNRAGTEAFF; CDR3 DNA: TGTGCCAGCAGCAACAGGGCTGGCACTGAAGCTTTCTTT
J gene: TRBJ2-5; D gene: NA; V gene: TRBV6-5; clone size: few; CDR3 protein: CASRKGGVQETQYF; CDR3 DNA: TGTGCCAGCAGAAAAGGGGGGGTCCAAGAGACCCAGTACTTC
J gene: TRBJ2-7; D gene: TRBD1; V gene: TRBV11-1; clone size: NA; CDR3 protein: CASRLAGTGGHEQYF; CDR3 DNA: TGTGCCAGCAGACTAGCGGGGACAGGGGGCCACGAGCAGTACTTC
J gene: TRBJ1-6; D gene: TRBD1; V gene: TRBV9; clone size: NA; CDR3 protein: CASSVDRGQNSPLHF; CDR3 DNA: TGTGCCAGCAGCGTAGACAGGGGGCAGAATTCACCCCTCCACTTT
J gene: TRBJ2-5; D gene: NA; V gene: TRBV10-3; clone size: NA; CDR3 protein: CAISAGVAETQYF; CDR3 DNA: TGTGCCATCAGTGCTGGGGTGGCGGAGACCCAGTACTTC
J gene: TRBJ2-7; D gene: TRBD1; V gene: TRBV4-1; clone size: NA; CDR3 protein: CASSLTGTGRNEQYF; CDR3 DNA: TGCGCCAGCAGCCTAACCGGGACAGGGAGGAACGAGCAGTACTTC
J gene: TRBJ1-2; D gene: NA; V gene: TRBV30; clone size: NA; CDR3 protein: CAWSVGVDYGYTF; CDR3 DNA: TGTGCCTGGAGTGTTGGGGTTGACTATGGCTACACCTTC
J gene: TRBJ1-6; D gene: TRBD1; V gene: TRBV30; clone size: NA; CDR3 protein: CAWTGQGNSPLHF; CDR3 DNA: TGTGCCTGGACCGGACAGGGGAATTCACCCCTCCACTTT
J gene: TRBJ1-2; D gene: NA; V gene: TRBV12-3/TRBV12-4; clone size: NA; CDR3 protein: CASSFGQRYGYTF; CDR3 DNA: TGTGCCAGCAGTTTCGGGCAACGCTATGGCTACACCTTC
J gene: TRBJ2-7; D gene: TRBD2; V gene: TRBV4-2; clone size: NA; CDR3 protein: CASSQTRLASEQYF; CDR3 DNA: TGTGCCAGCAGCCAAACCCGACTAGCGAGCGAGCAGTACTTC
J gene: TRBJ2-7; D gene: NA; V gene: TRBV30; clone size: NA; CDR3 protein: CAWSVLTEQYF; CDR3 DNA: TGTGCCTGGAGTGTACTGACGGAGCAGTACTTC
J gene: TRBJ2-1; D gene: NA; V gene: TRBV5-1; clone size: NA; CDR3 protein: CASSPEGASYNEQFF; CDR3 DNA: TGCGCCAGCAGCCCCGAAGGAGCTTCCTACAATGAGCAGTTCTTC
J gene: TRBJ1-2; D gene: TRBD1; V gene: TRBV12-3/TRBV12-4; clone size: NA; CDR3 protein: CASRHEDRVNYGYTF; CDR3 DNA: TGTGCCAGCAGACACGAAGACAGGGTTAACTATGGCTACACCTTC
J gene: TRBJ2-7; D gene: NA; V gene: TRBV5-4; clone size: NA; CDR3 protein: CASSLQGVYEQYF; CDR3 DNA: TGTGCCAGCAGCTTACAGGGAGTATACGAGCAGTACTTC
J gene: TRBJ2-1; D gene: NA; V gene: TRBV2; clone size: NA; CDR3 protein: CASSGRVGDEQFF; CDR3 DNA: TGTGCCAGCAGTGGGAGGGTTGGGGATGAGCAGTTCTTC
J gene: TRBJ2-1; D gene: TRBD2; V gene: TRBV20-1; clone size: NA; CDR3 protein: CSASRLALYNEQFF; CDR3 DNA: TGCAGTGCTTCCAGACTAGCCCTTTACAATGAGCAGTTCTTC
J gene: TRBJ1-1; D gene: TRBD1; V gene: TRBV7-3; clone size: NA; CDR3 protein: CASSLTGVTEAFF; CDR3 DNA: TGTGCCAGCAGCTTGACAGGGGTCACTGAAGCTTTCTTT
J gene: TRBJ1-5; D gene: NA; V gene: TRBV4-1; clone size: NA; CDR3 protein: CASSTRQPPSAGPQHF; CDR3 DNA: TGCGCCAGCAGCACCCGACAGCCTCCTTCAGCGGGGCCCCAGCATTTT
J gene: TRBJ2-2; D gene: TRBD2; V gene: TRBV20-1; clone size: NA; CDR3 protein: CSAETSGGPNTGELFF; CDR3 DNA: TGCAGTGCTGAGACTAGCGGGGGCCCTAACACCGGGGAGCTGTTTTTT